The 5 T cell receptor beta chains reported below all come from one sample, sequenced in a study of cytomegalovirus exposure and HLA in healthy donors. The primer mix had 60 Vbeta and 13 Jbeta primers. Assay: immunoSEQ multiplex PCR; the TCRdb copy retains only in-frame clones and omits some. The table lists 75,000 to 90,000 clones, roughly 64% of them singletons, with 14% to 15% in the top ten. Sample: PBMCs. These receptors came from a woman aged 40-49 years in good health and CMV-seropositive.

This clone came up a few times. The rearrangement joins TRBV7-9 to TRBJ1-2; 10 bases match TRBD1. This CDR3 has 16 amino acids. Trimming took 5 bases from V and 5 from J; bases not matched to a gene: 11. Germline V gene data show CDR1 as SEHNR and CDR2 as FQNEAQ (reference sequence). The CDR3 region has the DNA TGTGCCAGCAGCCCGGGACAGGGGCCGACGACATATGGCTACACCTTC. Translating gives CASSPGQGPTTYGYTF.

The chain links TRBV5-1 to TRBJ2-7; 9 bases map to TRBD1. CDR1 SGHRS and CDR2 YFSETQ come from the germline V gene. There are 15 residues in the CDR3. With V trimmed by 4 bases and J by 1 base, 6 bases remained unmatched. Written as DNA, the CDR3 is TGCGCCAGCAGCGTGACAGGGGGAAGGTCCTACGAGCAGTACTTC. Residues: CASSVTGGRSYEQYF. Filled out from reference TRBV5-1 and TRBJ2-7, the complete variable domain reads KAGVTQTPRYLIKTRGQQVTLSCSPISGHRSVSWYQQTPGQGLQFLFEYFSETQRNKGNFPGRFSGRQFSNSRSEMNVSTLELGDSALYLCASSVTGGRSYEQYFGPGTRLTVT.

This chain connects TRBV5-1 to TRBJ2-7, with D unresolved. Germline V gene sequence: CDR1 SGHRS, CDR2 YFSETQ. CDR3 length: 13 residues. Trimming pared 0 bases from V and 5 bases from J, leaving 9 bases between. CDR3 loop: CASSLVGRDEQYF. The DNA for the CDR3 is TGCGCCAGCAGCTTGGTCGGTCGGGACGAGCAGTACTTC.

The chain couples TRBV12-5 to TRBJ2-1, with 11 positions matching TRBD2. Germline values: CDR1 LGHNT, CDR2 FRNRAP. V lost 1 base to trimming and J lost 9 bases; unmatched junction nucleotides: 11. The CDR3 extends over 17 amino acids. CDR3 sequence (DNA): TGTGCTAGTGGTTTGGGGGGGATAGCGGGAGGGTGGGGTGAGCAGTTCTTC. Translated, it gives CASGLGGIAGGWGEQFF.

Only one count was recorded for this clone. This chain uses TRBV4-2 with TRBJ2-1, with 7 bases identical to TRBD2. The CDR3 spans 16 residues. The V gene's germline CDR1 is LGHNA and CDR2 YNFKEQ. The V segment lost 0 bases and the J segment 3 bases; nucleotides outside the gene matches: 5. In nucleotides, the CDR3 is TGTGCCAGCAGCCAAGATCGCGGGAGCCTCTACAATGAGCAGTTCTTC. Translating it yields CASSQDRGSLYNEQFF.